This T cell receptor beta chain was captured in a study of OX40 agonist ivuxolimab in advanced cancers. Here immunoSEQ multiplex PCR was the method, and the copy in TCRdb shows in-frame clones only, minus some. Found here are roughly 30,000 clones, approximately 88% of them singletons; the top ten hold roughly a sixth. In this sample, this clone is medium-sized (0.01 to 0.1%). This CDR3 is built from 16 residues. The germline CDR1 and CDR2 sequences are SGHNT and YENEEA. V dropped 4 bases and J dropped 1 base, with 14 bases sitting between them. The chain has TRBV11-3 and TRBJ2-1, with D maybe TRBD2 (7 bases). Sequencing was performed on CD4+ or CD8+ T cells sorted from blood, taken in a trial of the OX40 agonist ivuxolimab. The source is an adult with an advanced solid tumor such as melanoma, head and neck, liver or kidney cancer. CDR3 nucleotide sequence: TGTGCCAGCAGCTCCAGGGGTAGCGGGTCCTACAATGAGCAGTTCTTC. The encoded protein is CASSSRGSGSYNEQFF.